This T cell receptor beta chain was retrieved from a study of tumor and adjacent non-tumor tissue in lung cancer. About the research overall: The patients, roughly eleven men and roughly 5 women, were about 30 to 85 with stage I to III disease. About 4.17 million productive TCRbeta reads were obtained per sample on average.

A modified ARM-PCR protocol with three rounds of nested PCR amplified TCRbeta. TCRdb ran MiXCR on the multiplex PCR reads and lists one entry per CDR3 protein. This sample has 100,000 to 120,000 distinct CDR3 sequences, with approximately 87% found just once. CDR3 length: 14 residues. CDR1 LGHNA and CDR2 YSLEER come from the germline V gene. As regards this clonotype: Its antigen is not identified. One end of the junction varies from germline; a read error may be responsible.

No cell sorting was done before RNA was extracted from the tissue. Study-wide findings and caveats: Patients with more diverse tumor TCRs had worse survival. Compared with tumor, normal lung showed significantly lower TCR diversity.

The sequence was obtained from a man between 65 and 85 years old with non-small cell lung cancer. V usage is TRBV4-3 and J usage is TRBJ2-2, with D possibly TRBD2 on 6 matching bases. The specimen was lung tumor tissue. DNA of the CDR3: TGCGCCAGCAGCCAAGAAGGGGTCATCGGGGGGCTGTTTTTT. Its translation is CASSQEGVIGGLFF.